The subject of this entry is one T cell receptor (beta chain). What it binds is unknown. The V end was cut by 10 bases, the J end by 0 bases, with 15 bases between. The CDR3 has 14 amino acids. Per the germline V gene, CDR1 is MNHEY and CDR2 is SVGAGI. Primed by a sample-barcoded 5' primer and a J-beta primer mix, a second PCR proceeded for 7 to 11 cycles. One entry per CDR3 protein, called by TCRdb with MiXCR from the 5' RACE reads. This sample yields some 920,000 distinct CDR3 sequences, of which roughly 51% are seen a single time; about a fifth belongs to the top ten. This specimen comes from a study of blood T cells in healthy people across ages. General study points: The study found more naive CD4+ cells and higher diversity in long-lived than aged donors. Possibly confounding the expanded clonotype changes was the fact that donor CMV status was unknown.

The receptor was isolated from a woman aged 55-75 years in good health. The gene calls are TRBV6-5 and TRBJ1-2; D gene ambiguous. The sequenced material came from blood. The CDR3 spells CATRGGLTNYGYTF. The CDR3 DNA is TGTGCCACCCGTGGAGGATTAACTAACTATGGCTACACCTTC.